This T cell receptor beta chain originates from a study of T cells in Graves' hyperthyroidism and ophthalmopathy (dated by TCRdb to about 2019). Turning to the overall study: Peripheral blood was collected at initial diagnosis, before any treatment. The approximately 100 discovery patients were divided at random into training and test sets in a 7:3 ratio. Whether ophthalmopathy could be predicted prospectively was tested in an independent validation cohort made up of 18 hyperthyroidism patients plus 17 patients who later progressed to ophthalmopathy. According to the paper, TCR Vbeta CDR3 sequencing was carried out on about 140 peripheral blood samples, which came from approximately 41 ophthalmopathy, around 74 hyperthyroidism and approximately 17 progressor patients. The study also compared thyroid tissue and blood T-cell repertoires from about 6 Graves' hyperthyroidism patients. Following sampling, methimazole starting at 30 mg daily was given to hyperthyroidism patients, and high-dose intravenous methylprednisolone was given to ophthalmopathy patients. TCR V-J signatures able to tell the groups apart were searched for in a discovery cohort of some 100 patients, of whom approximately 40 had Graves' ophthalmopathy and about 55 had stable Graves' hyperthyroidism.

The CDR3 sequence holds 14 residues, the cysteine and phenylalanine included. The read is trimmed to its CDR3 DNA, 42 bases read in frame from base 1. The V end gives up 6 bases and the J end 5 bases, leaving 3 bases in the junction not matched to a gene. Taken from the germline V gene (reference sequence), the CDR1 and CDR2 loops are DFQATT and SNEGSKA. TCR beta CDR3 regions were amplified from RNA transcripts. The first round of RT-PCR for the TCR CDR3 was performed with the HTBI primer set and the Qiagen OneStep RT-PCR kit. Libraries were constructed in a second round of multiplex PCR, after which size selection and purification were performed. Paired-end sequencing of the libraries was performed with 100 bp reads on an Illumina HiSeq2000. Under the source paper's analysis protocol: SOAPnuke was used to process the raw data, with reads discarded if the reads contained adapters or uncalled bases, had a mean Phred below 15, or lacked an exact constant-primer or identifier match. COPE v1.2.5 was used to merge high-quality paired reads, and clonotypes were defined as unique nucleotide sequences. MiTCR v1.1 was used to align clonotypes to the IMGT TRBV, TRBD and TRBJ reference segments. Analysis was restricted to V-J combinations with a frequency above 0.0001, which covered over 98% of repertoires. A TCS score was defined as the ratio of F50 (clonal expansion) to E x V (chaos), with BLOSUM62-based TCRdist applied between CDR3 peptides within each V-J. Welch's t-statistics and random forest reduced around 520 V-J features to 13, which were used in a naive Bayes classifier (R e1071). The raw public reads went through TCRdb reprocessing: fastp at Q25, MiXCR clone calling, in-frame beta chains kept. Every entry covers one CDR3 protein and lists the most common genes and DNA from its rows. The V and J calls shown here were made by TCRdb, not taken from the authors' results. This sample is represented by about 560,000 distinct CDR3 sequences; over 15% of them were singletons. Roughly 18% of the sample is held by the ten biggest clonotypes.

This clonotype has at least ten counts. There is no known antigen for this receptor. Base qualities are not at hand, and no much larger clone is one base apart. Graves' hyperthyroidism was defined as stable when no progression to ophthalmopathy occurred over 18 months of follow-up. Hyperthyroidism patients were newly diagnosed, with disease duration under 2 months, and aged 18 to 65 years. Exclusion was applied to patients with uncontrolled infections, other autoimmune diseases, pregnancy or lactation. Diagnoses relied on clinical symptoms, serum thyroxine and TRAb, thyroid ultrasound and orbital computed tomography. Ficoll-Paque density gradient centrifugation was used to isolate PBMCs from about 10 ml of fresh peripheral blood. Total RNA was extracted with Trizol reagent, and quality was checked on an Agilent 2100 Bioanalyzer. Beyond this particular receptor, the publication reports: Sample size was not statistically predetermined, and investigators were not blinded to group allocation. A model built on a 13 V-J signature distinguished ophthalmopathy from stable hyperthyroidism, reaching around 88% sensitivity and about 81% specificity in cross-validation and 80%/75% in testing. In validation, progression to ophthalmopathy was predicted by the model with 70.59% sensitivity and just over 72% specificity, a median of approximately 6.5 months before onset. Most expanded thyroid clonotypes (frequency above 0.001) were also detected in blood, suggesting blood repertoires may reflect thyroid immune responses.

Sequencing used blood. The chain joins TRBV20-1 to TRBJ2-4; a stretch of 14 junction bases matches TRBD2. The receptor comes from a woman aged 18-29 years with Graves' hyperthyroidism. The CDR3 amino acid sequence is: CSAMGLAGENIQYF. The DNA sequence is given as TGCAGTGCCATGGGACTAGCGGGGGAAAACATTCAGTACTTC.